This T cell receptor beta chain emerged from a study of blood T cells in healthy people across ages (dated by TCRdb to the mid-2010s). About the study as a whole: In model experiments, roughly one uniquely barcoded TCR beta cDNA molecule per two T cells was captured by template switching. Two additional independent replicas of 1 million unique cDNA reads from the same blood draw were analyzed for two donors (one aged 18 to 30 and one aged 80 or older). To avoid experimental bias, donors of different ages were randomly spread across the sequencing lanes. Using deep sequencing normalized with unique cDNA molecular identifiers, the study measured how TCR beta repertoire diversity changes with age. The donors were split into four age groups: young (average around 17 years), middle-aged (nearly 40), aged (over 55) and long-lived (roughly 88). Study-level results and caveats: Compared with the aged group, the long-lived group had more naive CD4+ T cells, fewer expanded clones and increased TCR diversity, suggesting age selection. Because profiling used bulk unsorted PBMCs, naive and antigen-experienced compartments could not be compared conclusively. Because donor CMV infection status was unknown, age-related changes in expanded clonotypes were potentially confounded. As age increased, observed TCR beta diversity per million T cells dropped in a roughly linear way, and a significant reduction was already evident by age around 41. The percentage of naive T cells measured by flow cytometry correlated strongly with observed TCR beta diversity. Estimates of total diversity from one million sequenced T cells were regarded as lower bounds and underestimates.

Libraries were constructed by 5' RACE. TCRdb shows the sequencer as Illumina HiSeq 2500. A second roughly 6 to 11 cycle PCR used a sample-barcoded 5' primer and a J-beta primer mix. Each TCR beta cDNA molecule received a unique molecular identifier from a template-switch 5' adaptor carrying 12 random nucleotides. Each sample yielded at least 3 million CDR3-containing paired-end reads. The Mint cDNA synthesis kit, primed by a TRBC-specific oligonucleotide, was used to synthesize first-strand cDNA from all RNA. Following uracil-DNA glycosylase treatment, all cDNA underwent a first 18-cycle PCR with the universal primers M1SS and BC2_uni_R. As for the original processing: For normalization, 1 million high-quality reads, each with a distinct molecular identifier, were randomly selected from each sample. Reads with shared molecular identifiers were discarded instead of being binned into consensus sequences. CDR3 identification, clonotype clustering and error correction used MiTCR with a Q25 quality threshold and the strictest error-elimination algorithm. A nonparametric unseen species model with Euler transformation was used to estimate lower-bound total TCR beta diversity. TCRdb reprocessing: public reads trimmed at Q25 with fastp, clones called with MiXCR, in-frame beta chains kept. Each entry merges the rows of one CDR3 protein and shows their most common DNA and genes. What appears here as the V and J calls and clone size reflects TCRdb's work, not the paper's. This sample has 650,000 to 1,000,000 distinct CDR3 sequences in its table, and about 37% of those were observed once. The leading ten clones occupy approximately 12% of the sample.

The sample holds a few counts of this clonotype. Its specific antigen is unknown. There are no base qualities to consult, and no much larger clone falls within one base. The CDR3 runs 16 amino acids, cysteine and phenylalanine included. CDR3 DNA is the only sequence kept; it has 48 bases, read in frame from the first base. CDR1 is given as SGDLS and CDR2 as YYNGEE, both from the germline V gene. V is cut by 3 bases and J by 7 bases, and the space between the germline ends is 19 bases. Systemically healthy Caucasian individuals from Russia, 35 to 50 in total and aged roughly 6 to 90 years, were included as donors. Each donor gave around 9.8 milliliters of peripheral blood, collected into EDTA-treated Vacutainer tubes. Ficoll-Paque density-gradient centrifugation was used to isolate PBMCs, with at least 6.5 million per sample. Trizol reagent was used to extract total RNA from PBMCs, with at least 6 micrograms per sample. Naive CD45RAhigh/CD27high T cell percentages were measured by flow cytometry on a PBMC aliquot from every donor.

The sample taken for sequencing was blood. The source is a man younger than 35 in good health. The V and J genes are TRBV9 and TRBJ1-4; a tentative D match to TRBD1 spans 6 bases. The CDR3 here reads CASSARPDSNFEKLFF. The DNA reads as follows: TGTGCCAGCAGCGCCCGGCCGGACAGCAATTTTGAAAAACTGTTTTTT.